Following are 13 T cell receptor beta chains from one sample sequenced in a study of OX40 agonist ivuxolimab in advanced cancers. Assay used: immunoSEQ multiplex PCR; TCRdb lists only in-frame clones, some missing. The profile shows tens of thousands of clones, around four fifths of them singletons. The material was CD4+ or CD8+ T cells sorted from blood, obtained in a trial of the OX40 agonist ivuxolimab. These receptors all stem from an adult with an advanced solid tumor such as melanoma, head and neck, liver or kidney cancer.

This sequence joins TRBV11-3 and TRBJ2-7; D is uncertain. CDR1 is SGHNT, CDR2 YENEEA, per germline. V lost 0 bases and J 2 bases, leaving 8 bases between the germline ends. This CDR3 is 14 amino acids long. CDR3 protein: CASSLEVRTYEQYF. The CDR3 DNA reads TGTGCCAGCAGCTTAGAAGTCAGGACCTACGAGCAGTACTTC.

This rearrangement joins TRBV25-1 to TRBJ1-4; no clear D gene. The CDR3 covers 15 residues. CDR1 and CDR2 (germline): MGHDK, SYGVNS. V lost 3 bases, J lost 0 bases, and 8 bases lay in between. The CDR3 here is CASSDNYATNEKLFF. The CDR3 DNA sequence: TGTGCCAGCAGTGATAACTATGCAACTAATGAAAAACTGTTTTTT.

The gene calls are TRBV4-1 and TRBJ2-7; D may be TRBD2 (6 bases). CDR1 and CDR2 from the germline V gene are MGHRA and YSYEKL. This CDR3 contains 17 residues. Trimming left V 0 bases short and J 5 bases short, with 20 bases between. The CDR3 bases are TGCGCCAGCAGCCAAGATCAGCCACGGGGGTTAGGGGACGAGCAGTACTTC. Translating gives CASSQDQPRGLGDEQYF.

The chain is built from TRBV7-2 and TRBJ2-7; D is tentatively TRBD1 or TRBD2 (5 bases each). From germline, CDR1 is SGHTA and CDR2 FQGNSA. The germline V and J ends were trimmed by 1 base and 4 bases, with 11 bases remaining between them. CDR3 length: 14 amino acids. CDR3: CASSLGRDEYEQYF. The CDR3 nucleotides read TGTGCCAGCAGCTTAGGCAGGGACGAATACGAGCAGTACTTC. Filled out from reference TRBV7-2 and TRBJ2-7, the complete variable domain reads GAGVSQSPSNKVTEKGKDVELRCDPISGHTALYWYRQSLGQGLEFLIYFQGNSAPDKSGLPSDRFSAERTGGSVSTLTIQRTQQEDSAVYLCASSLGRDEYEQYFGPGTRLTVT.

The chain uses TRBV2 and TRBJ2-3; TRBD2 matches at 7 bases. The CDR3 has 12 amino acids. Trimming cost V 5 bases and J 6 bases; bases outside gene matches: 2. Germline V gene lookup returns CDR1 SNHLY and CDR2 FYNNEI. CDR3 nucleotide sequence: TGTGCCAGCAGTTTTAGCGGGGATACGCAGTATTTT. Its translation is CASSFSGDTQYF.

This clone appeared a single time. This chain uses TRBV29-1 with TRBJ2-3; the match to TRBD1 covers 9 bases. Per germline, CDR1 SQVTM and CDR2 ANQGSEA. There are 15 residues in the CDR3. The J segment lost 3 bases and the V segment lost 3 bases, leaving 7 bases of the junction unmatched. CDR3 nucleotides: TGCAGCGTTGACAGGAGTGGACAGGGGACAGATACGCAGTATTTT. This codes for CSVDRSGQGTDTQYF.

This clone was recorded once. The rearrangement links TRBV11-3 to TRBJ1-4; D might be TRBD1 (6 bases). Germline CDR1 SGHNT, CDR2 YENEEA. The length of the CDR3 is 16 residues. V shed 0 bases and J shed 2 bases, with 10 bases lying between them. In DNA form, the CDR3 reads TGTGCCAGCAGCTTAGATTCGGGGGCGACTAATGAAAAACTGTTTTTT. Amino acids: CASSLDSGATNEKLFF.

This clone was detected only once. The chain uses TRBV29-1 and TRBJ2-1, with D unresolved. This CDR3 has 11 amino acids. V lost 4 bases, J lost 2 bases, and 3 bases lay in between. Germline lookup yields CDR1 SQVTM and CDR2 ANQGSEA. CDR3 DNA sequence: TGCAGCGTTGTGACCTACAATGAGCAGTTCTTC. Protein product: CSVVTYNEQFF.

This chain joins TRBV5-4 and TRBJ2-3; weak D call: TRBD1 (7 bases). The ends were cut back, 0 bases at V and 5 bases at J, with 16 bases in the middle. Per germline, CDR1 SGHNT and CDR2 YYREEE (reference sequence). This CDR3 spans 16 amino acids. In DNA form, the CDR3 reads TGTGCCAGCAGCTTGGGAGGGGGCGGGGATGGAGATACGCAGTATTTT. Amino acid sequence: CASSLGGGGDGDTQYF. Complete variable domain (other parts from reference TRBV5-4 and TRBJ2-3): ETGVTQSPTHLIKTRGQQVTLRCSSQSGHNTVSWYQQALGQGPQFIFQYYREEENGRGNFPPRFSGLQFPNYSSELNVNALELDDSALYLCASSLGGGGDGDTQYFGPGTRLTVL.

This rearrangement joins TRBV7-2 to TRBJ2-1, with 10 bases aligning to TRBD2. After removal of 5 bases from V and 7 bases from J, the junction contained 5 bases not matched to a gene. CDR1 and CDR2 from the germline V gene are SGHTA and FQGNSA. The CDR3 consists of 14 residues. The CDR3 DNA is TGTGCCAGCAGCCTGCTAGCGGGGGTAAATGAGCAGTTCTTC. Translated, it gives CASSLLAGVNEQFF. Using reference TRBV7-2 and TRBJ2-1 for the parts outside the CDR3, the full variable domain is GAGVSQSPSNKVTEKGKDVELRCDPISGHTALYWYRQSLGQGLEFLIYFQGNSAPDKSGLPSDRFSAERTGGSVSTLTIQRTQQEDSAVYLCASSLLAGVNEQFFGPGTRLTVL.

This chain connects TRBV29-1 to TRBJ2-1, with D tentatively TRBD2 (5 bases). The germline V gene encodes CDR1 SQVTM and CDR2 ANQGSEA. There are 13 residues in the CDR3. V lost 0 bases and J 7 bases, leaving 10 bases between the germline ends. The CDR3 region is CSVEEGGGNEQFF. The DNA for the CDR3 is TGCAGCGTTGAAGAAGGAGGTGGAAATGAGCAGTTCTTC.

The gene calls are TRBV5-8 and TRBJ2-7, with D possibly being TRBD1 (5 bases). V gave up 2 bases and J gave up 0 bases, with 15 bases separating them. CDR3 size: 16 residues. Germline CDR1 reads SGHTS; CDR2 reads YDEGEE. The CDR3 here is CASSFYRPVNSYEQYF. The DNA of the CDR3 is TGTGCCAGCAGCTTTTACAGGCCAGTTAACTCCTACGAGCAGTACTTC. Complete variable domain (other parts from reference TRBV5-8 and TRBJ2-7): EAGVTQSPTHLIKTRGQQATLRCSPISGHTSVYWYQQALGLGLQFLLWYDEGEERNRGNFPPRFSGRQFPNYSSELNVNALELEDSALYLCASSFYRPVNSYEQYFGPGTRLTVT.

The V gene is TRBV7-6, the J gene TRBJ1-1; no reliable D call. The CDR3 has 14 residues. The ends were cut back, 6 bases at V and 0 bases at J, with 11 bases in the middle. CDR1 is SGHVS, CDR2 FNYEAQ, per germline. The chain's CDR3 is CASRPLGLNTEAFF. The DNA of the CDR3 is TGTGCCAGCAGACCCCTGGGGTTGAACACTGAAGCTTTCTTT.